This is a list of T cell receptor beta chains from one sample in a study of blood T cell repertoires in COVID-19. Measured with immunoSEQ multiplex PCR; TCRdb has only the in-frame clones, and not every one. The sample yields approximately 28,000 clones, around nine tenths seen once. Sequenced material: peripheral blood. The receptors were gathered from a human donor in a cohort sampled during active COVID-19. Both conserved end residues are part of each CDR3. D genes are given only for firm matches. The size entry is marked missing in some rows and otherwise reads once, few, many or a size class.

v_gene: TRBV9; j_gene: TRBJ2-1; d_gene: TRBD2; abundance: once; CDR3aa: CASSEGGGASPYNEQFF; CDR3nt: TGTGCCAGCAGCGAGGGCGGGGGGGCCTCCCCCTACAATGAGCAGTTCTTC
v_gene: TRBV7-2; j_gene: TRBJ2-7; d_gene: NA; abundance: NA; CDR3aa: CASSLSGRGPATLEQYF; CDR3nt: TGTGCCAGCAGCTTAAGTGGTAGAGGGCCCGCCACCCTCGAGCAGTACTTC
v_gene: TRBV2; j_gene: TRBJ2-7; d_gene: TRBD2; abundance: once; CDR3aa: CASRSSGGSSYEQYF; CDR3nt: TGTGCCAGCAGATCTAGCGGGGGGAGCTCCTACGAGCAGTACTTC
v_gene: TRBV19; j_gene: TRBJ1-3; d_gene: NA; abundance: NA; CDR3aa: CASSPRVGTNTIYF; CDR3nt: TGTGCCAGTAGTCCACGGGTCGGTACAAACACCATATATTTT
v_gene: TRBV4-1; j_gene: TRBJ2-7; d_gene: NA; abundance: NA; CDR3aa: CASSQDLFNIGGSYEQYF; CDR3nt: TGCGCCAGCAGCCAAGATCTATTCAATATCGGGGGATCCTACGAGCAGTACTTC
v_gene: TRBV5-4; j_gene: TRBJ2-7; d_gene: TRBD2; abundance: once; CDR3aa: CASSPGGGGAYEQYF; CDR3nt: TGTGCCAGCAGCCCGGGCGGCGGGGGGGCTTACGAGCAGTACTTC
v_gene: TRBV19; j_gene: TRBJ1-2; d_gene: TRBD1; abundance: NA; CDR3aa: CASSTGTGGRYGYTF; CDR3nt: TGTGCCAGTAGTACCGGGACAGGGGGCCGCTATGGCTACACCTTC
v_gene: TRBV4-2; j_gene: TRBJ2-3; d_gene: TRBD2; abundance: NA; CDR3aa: CASSPGGRGVGDTQYF; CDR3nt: TGTGCCAGCAGCCCTGGCGGGCGGGGGGTAGGAGATACGCAGTATTTT
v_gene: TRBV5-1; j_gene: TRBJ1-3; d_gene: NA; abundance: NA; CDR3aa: CASRKAREVGNTIYF; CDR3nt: TGCGCCAGCAGGAAGGCCAGGGAGGTCGGAAACACCATATATTTT
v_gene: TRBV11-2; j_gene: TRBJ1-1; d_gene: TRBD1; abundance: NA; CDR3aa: CASSLGGTGDFEAFF; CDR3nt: TGTGCCAGCAGCTTAGGTGGGACAGGGGACTTTGAAGCTTTCTTT
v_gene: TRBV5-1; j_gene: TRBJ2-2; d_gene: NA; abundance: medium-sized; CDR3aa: CASSLDARGIGELFF; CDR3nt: TGCGCCAGCAGCTTGGATGCTCGAGGGATCGGGGAGCTGTTTTTT
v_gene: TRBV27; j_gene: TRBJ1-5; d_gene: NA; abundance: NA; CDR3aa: CASSYAAGVSNQPQHF; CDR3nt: TGTGCCAGCAGTTACGCGGCAGGGGTTAGCAATCAGCCCCAGCATTTT
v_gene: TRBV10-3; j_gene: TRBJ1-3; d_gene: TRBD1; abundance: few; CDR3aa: CAIRGTGGLSGNTIYF; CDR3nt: TGTGCCATCAGGGGAACAGGGGGCCTCTCTGGAAACACCATATATTTT
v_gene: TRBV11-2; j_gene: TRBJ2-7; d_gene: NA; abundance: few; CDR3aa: CASTLAGTSYEQYF; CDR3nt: TGTGCCAGCACCCTCGCCGGGACATCCTACGAGCAGTACTTC
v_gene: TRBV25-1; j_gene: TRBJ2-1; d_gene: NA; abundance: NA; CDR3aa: CASSHGRPYNEQFF; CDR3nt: TGTGCCAGCAGTCACGGGAGACCTTACAATGAGCAGTTCTTC
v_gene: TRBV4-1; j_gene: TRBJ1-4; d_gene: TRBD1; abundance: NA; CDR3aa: CASSQAGQGRGGEKLFF; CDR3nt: TGCGCCAGCAGCCAGGCTGGACAGGGGAGGGGGGGAGAAAAACTGTTTTTT
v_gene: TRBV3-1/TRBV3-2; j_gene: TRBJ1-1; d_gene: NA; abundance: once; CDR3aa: CASSQGSGVGTEAFF; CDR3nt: TGTGCCAGCAGCCAAGGTTCAGGGGTCGGCACTGAAGCTTTCTTT
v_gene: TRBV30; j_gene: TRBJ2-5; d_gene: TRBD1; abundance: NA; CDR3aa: CAWNVQGLETQYF; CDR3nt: TGTGCCTGGAATGTACAGGGGCTGGAGACCCAGTACTTC
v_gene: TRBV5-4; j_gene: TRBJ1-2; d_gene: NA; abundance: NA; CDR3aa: CASSLSLPPNYGYTF; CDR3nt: TGTGCCAGCAGCTTGAGCCTCCCCCCCAACTATGGCTACACCTTC
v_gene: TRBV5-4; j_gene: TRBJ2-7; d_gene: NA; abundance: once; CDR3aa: CASSLAGGPSYEQYF; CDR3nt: TGTGCCAGCAGCTTGGCCGGCGGGCCATCCTACGAGCAGTACTTC
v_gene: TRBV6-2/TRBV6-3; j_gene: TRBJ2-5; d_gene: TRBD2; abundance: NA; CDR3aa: CASSYSELAMGETQYF; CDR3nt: TGTGCCAGCAGTTACTCTGAACTAGCGATGGGGGAGACCCAGTACTTC
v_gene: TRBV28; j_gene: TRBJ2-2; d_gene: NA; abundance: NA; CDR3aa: CASSLEAGWLAGELFF; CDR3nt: TGTGCCAGCAGTTTGGAGGCAGGTTGGCTGGCCGGGGAGCTGTTTTTT
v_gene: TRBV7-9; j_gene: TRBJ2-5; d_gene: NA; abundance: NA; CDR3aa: CASSLVAASETQYF; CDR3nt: TGTGCCAGCAGCTTAGTTGCGGCCTCGGAGACCCAGTACTTC
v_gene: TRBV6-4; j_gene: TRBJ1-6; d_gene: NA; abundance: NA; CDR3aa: CASSGGGTNSPLHF; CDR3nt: TGTGCCAGCAGTGGGGGGGGTACGAATTCACCCCTCCACTTT
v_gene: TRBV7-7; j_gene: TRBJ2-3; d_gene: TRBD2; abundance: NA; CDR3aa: CASSPLLAGASEDTQYF; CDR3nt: TGTGCTAGCAGCCCTTTACTAGCGGGGGCCTCCGAGGATACGCAGTATTTT
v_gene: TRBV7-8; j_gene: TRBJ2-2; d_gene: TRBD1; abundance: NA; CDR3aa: CASSSGQGGHTGELFF; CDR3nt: TGTGCCAGCAGCTCCGGACAGGGGGGTCACACCGGGGAGCTGTTTTTT
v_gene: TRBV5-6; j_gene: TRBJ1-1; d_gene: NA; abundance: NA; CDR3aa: CASSPGGDIAFF; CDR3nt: TGTGCCAGCAGCCCCGGGGGGGATATAGCTTTCTTT